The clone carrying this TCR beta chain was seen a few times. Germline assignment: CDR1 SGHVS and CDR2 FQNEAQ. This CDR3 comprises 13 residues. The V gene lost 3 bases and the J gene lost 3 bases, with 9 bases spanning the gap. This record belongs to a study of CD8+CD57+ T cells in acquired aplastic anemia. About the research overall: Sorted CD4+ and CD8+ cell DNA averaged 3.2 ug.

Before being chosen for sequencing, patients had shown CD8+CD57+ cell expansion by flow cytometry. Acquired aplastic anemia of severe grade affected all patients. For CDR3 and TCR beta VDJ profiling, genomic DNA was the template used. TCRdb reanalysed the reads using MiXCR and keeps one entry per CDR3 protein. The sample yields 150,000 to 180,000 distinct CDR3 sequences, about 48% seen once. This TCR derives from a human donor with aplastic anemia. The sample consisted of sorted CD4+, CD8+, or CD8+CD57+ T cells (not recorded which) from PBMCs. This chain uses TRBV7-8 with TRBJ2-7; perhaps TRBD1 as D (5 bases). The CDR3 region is CASSLLGHYEQYF. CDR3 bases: TGTGCCAGCAGCTTGCTGGGGCACTACGAGCAGTACTTC.